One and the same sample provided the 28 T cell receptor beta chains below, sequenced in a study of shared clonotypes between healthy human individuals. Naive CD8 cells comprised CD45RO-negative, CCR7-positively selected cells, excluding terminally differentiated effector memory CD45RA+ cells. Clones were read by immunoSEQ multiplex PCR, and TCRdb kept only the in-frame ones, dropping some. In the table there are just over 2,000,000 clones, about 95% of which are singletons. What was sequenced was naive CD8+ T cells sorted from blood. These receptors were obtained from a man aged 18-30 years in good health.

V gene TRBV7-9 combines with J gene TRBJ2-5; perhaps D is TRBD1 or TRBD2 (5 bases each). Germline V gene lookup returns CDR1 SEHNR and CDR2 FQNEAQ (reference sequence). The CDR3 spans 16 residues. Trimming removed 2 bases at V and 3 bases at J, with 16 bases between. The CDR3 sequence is CASSLPDGDRKETQYF. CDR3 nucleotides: TGTGCCAGCAGCTTACCGGACGGGGACCGAAAAGAGACCCAGTACTTC.

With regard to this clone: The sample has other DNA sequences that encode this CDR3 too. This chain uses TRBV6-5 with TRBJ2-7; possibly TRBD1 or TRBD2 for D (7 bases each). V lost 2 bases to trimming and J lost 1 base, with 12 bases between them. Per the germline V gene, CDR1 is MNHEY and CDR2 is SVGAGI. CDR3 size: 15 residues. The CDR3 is CASSYGQGGSYEQYF. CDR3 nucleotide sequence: TGTGCCAGCAGTTACGGGCAGGGGGGGTCCTACGAGCAGTACTTC.

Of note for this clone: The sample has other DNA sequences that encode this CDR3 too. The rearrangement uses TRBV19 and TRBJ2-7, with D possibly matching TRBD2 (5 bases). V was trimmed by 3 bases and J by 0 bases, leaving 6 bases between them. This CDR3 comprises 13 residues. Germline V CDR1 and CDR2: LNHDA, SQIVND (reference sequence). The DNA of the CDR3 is TGTGCCAGTAGTATGGGGAGCTCCTACGAGCAGTACTTC. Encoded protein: CASSMGSSYEQYF.

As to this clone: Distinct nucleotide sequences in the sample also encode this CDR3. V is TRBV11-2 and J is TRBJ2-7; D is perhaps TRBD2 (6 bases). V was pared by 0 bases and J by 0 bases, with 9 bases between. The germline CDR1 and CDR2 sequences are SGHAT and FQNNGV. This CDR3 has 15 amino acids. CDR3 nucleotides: TGTGCCAGCAGCTTAGAGGCGGGAAGCTCCTACGAGCAGTACTTC. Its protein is CASSLEAGSSYEQYF.

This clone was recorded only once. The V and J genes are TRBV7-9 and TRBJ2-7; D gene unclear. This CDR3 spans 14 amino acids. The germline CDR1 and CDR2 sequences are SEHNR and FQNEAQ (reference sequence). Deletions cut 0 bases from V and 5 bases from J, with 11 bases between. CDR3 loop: CASSLADFTDEQYF. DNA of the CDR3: TGTGCCAGCAGCTTAGCGGATTTTACGGACGAGCAGTACTTC.

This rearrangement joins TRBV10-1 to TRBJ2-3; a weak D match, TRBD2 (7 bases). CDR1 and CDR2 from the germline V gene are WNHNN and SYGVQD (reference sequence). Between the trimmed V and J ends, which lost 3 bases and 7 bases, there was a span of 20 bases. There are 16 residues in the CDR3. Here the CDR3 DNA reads TGCGCCAGCAGTGACGCCCCCGCGGGGGCCCCCCATACGCAGTATTTT. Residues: CASSDAPAGAPHTQYF.

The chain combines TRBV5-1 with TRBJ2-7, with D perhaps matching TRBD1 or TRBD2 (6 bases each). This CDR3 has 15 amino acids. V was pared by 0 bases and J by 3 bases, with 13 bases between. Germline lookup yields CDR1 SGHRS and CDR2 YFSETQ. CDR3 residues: CASSLAEGEIYEQYF. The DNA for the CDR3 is TGCGCCAGCAGCTTGGCGGAGGGGGAGATCTACGAGCAGTACTTC. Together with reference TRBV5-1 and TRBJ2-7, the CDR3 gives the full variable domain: KAGVTQTPRYLIKTRGQQVTLSCSPISGHRSVSWYQQTPGQGLQFLFEYFSETQRNKGNFPGRFSGRQFSNSRSEMNVSTLELGDSALYLCASSLAEGEIYEQYFGPGTRLTVT.

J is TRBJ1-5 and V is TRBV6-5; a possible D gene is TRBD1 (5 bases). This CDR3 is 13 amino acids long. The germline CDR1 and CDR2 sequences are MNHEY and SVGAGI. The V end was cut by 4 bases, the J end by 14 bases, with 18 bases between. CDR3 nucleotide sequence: TGTGCCAGCAGTTCCGGCCGGGACCGCGACGAGCATTTT. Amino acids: CASSSGRDRDEHF.

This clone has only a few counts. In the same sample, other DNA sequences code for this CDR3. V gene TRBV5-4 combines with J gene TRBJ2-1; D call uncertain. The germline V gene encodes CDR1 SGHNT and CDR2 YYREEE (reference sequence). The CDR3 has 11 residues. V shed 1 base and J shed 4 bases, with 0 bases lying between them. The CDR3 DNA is TGTGCCAGCAGCTTGTACAATGAGCAGTTCTTC. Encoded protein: CASSLYNEQFF.

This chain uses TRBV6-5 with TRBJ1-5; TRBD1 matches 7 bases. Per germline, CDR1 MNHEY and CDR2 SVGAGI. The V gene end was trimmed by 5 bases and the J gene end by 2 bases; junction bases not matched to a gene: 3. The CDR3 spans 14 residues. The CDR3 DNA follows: TGTGCCAGCAGTGTCGACAGGGGCAATCAGCCCCAGCATTTT. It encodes CASSVDRGNQPQHF.

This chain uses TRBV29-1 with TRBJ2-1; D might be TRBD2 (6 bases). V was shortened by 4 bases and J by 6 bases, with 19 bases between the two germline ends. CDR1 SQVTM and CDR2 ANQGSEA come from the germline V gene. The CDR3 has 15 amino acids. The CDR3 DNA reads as TGCAGCGTTGTAAGAGGGGTAGCGGCTCGCAATGAGCAGTTCTTC. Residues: CSVVRGVAARNEQFF.

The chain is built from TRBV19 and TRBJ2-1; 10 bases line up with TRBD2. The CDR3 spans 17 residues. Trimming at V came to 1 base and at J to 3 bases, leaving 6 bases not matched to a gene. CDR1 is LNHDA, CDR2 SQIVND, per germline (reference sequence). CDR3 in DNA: TGTGCCAGTAGTATAGCCACTAGCGGGAAGTACTACAATGAGCAGTTCTTC. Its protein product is CASSIATSGKYYNEQFF.

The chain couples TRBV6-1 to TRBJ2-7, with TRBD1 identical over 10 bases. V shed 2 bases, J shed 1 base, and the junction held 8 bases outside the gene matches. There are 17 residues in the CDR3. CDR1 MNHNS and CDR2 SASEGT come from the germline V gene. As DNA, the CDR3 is TGTGCCAGCAGTGAATGGGCACCGGGACAGGGGTCCTACGAGCAGTACTTC. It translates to CASSEWAPGQGSYEQYF.

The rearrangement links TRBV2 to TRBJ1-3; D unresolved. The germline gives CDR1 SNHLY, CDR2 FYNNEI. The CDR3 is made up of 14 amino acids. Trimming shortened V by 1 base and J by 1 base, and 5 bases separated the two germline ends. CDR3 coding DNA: TGTGCCAGCAGTGAAGAGGAATCTGGAAACACCATATATTTT. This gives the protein CASSEEESGNTIYF.

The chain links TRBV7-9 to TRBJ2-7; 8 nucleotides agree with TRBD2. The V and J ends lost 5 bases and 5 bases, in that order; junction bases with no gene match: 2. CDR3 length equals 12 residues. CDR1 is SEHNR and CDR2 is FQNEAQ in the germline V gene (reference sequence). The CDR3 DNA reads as TGTGCCAGCAGCAAGACTAGCGACGAGCAGTACTTC. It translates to CASSKTSDEQYF. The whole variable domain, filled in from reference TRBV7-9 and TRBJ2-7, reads DTGVSQNPRHKITKRGQNVTFRCDPISEHNRLYWYRQTLGQGPEFLTYFQNEAQLEKSRLLSDRFSAERPKGSFSTLEIQRTEQGDSAMYLCASSKTSDEQYFGPGTRLTVT.

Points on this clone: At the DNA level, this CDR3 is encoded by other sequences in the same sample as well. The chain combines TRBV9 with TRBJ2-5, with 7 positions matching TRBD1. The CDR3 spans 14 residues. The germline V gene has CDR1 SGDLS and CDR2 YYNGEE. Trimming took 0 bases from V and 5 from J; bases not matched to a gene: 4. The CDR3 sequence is CASSVGGGLETQYF. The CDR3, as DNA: TGTGCCAGCAGCGTAGGAGGGGGCCTCGAGACCCAGTACTTC.

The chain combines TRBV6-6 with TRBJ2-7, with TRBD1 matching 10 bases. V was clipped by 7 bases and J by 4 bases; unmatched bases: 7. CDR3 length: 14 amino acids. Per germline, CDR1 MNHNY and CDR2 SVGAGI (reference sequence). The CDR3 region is CASIEDRGFYEQYF. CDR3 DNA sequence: TGTGCCAGCATCGAGGACAGGGGGTTTTACGAGCAGTACTTC.

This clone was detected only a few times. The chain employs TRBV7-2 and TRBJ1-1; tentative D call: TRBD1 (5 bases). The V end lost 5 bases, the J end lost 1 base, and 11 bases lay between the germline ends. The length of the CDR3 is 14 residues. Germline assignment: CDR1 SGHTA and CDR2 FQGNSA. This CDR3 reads CASSTGPTNTEAFF. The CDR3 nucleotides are TGTGCCAGCAGCACGGGACCGACGAACACTGAAGCTTTCTTT.

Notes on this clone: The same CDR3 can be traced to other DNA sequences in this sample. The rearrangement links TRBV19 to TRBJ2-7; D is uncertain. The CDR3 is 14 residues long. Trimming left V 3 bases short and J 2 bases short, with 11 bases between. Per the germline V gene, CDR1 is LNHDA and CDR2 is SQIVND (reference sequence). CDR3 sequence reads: CASSIGQSTYEQYF. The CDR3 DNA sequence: TGTGCCAGTAGTATTGGTCAGAGCACCTACGAGCAGTACTTC.

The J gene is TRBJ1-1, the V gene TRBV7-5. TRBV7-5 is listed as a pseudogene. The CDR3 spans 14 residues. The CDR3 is CARSLIAENTEAFF. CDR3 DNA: TGTGCCAGAAGCCTTATTGCTGAAAACACTGAAGCTTTCTTT.

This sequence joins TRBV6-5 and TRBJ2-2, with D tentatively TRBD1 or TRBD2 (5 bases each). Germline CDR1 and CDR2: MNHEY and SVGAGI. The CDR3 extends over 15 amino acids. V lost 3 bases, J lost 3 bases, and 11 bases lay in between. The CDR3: CASSYGAEDTGELFF. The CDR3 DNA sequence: TGTGCCAGCAGTTATGGGGCGGAGGACACCGGGGAGCTGTTTTTT.

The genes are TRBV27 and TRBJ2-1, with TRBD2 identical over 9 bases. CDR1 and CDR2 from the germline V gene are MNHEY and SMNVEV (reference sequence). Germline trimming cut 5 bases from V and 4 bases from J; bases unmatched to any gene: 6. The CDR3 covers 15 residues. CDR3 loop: CASSETSGGYNEQFF. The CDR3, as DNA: TGTGCCAGCAGTGAGACTAGCGGCGGGTACAATGAGCAGTTCTTC.

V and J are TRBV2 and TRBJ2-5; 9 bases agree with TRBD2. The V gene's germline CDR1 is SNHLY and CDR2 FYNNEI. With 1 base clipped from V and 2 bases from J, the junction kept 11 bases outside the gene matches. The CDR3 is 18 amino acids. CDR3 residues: CASSEERLVAGVQETQYF. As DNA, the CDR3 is TGTGCCAGCAGTGAAGAGAGGTTGGTAGCGGGAGTACAAGAGACCCAGTACTTC.

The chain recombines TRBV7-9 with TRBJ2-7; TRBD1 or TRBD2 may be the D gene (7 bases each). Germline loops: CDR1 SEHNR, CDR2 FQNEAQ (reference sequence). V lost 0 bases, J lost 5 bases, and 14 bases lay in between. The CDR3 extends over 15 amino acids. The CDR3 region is CASSLAMAGGDEQYF. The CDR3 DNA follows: TGTGCCAGCAGCTTAGCGATGGCAGGGGGGGACGAGCAGTACTTC.

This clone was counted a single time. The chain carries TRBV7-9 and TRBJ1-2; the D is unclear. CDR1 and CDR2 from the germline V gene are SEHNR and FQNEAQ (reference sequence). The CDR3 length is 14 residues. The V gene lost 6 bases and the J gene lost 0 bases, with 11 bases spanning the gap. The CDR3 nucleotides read TGTGCCAGCAGTCAAGGTGGAGCTAACTATGGCTACACCTTC. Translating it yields CASSQGGANYGYTF.

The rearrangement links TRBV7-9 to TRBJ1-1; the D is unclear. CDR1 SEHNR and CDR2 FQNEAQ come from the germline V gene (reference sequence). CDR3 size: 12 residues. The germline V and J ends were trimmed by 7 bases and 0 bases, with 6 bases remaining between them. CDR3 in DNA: TGTGCCAGCACGCTTATGAACACTGAAGCTTTCTTT. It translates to CASTLMNTEAFF.

The CDR3 protein is CASSKSGLVGSTGELFF. The CDR3 nucleotides are TGTGCCAGCAGTAAATCGGGACTAGTGGGTAGCACCGGGGAGCTGTTTTTT. This chain connects TRBV28 to TRBJ2-2; 8 positions agree with TRBD2. The germline V gene encodes CDR1 MDHEN and CDR2 SYDVKM. J lost 4 bases, V lost 5 bases, and 12 bases had no gene match. The CDR3 runs 17 residues.

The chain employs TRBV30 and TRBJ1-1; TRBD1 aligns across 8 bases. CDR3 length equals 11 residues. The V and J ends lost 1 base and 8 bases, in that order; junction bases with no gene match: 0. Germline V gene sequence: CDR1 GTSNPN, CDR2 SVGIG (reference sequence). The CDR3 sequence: CAWSGQGEAFF. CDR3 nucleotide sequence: TGTGCCTGGAGTGGACAGGGGGAAGCTTTCTTT.